The rows below give T cell receptor beta chains drawn from one sample of a study of CD8+ T cells in alopecia areata. Assay used: immunoSEQ multiplex PCR; TCRdb lists only in-frame clones, some missing. The sample shows 150,000 to 250,000 clones, approximately 60% of them seen only once. The specimen was CD4+ T cells sorted from blood, collected at week 4, from a patient treated with tofacitinib. All receptors come from a human donor with alopecia areata. The CDR3 runs from the conserved cysteine through the conserved F or W. A D gene is named only where the DNA matches it firmly. Size values are once, few and many counts, or a class for expanded clones, and some rows have none.

cdr3_length d_call clone_size j_call v_call cdr3_aa cdr3_nt
13 NA NA TRBJ2-7 TRBV30 CAWSAGDLYEQYF TGTGCCTGGAGTGCCGGGGATTTGTACGAGCAGTACTTC
14 TRBD2 NA TRBJ2-3 TRBV29-1 CSGRLAGSTDTQYF TGCAGCGGCAGACTAGCGGGGAGTACAGATACGCAGTATTTT
10 NA NA TRBJ2-1 TRBV28 CASSFNEQFF TGTGCCAGCAGTTTCAATGAGCAGTTCTTC
17 TRBD2 few TRBJ2-5 TRBV15 CATSSPLSGGYQETQYF TGTGCCACCAGCAGTCCCCTCAGCGGGGGGTACCAAGAGACCCAGTACTTC
13 NA NA TRBJ2-3 TRBV27 CASRITGLDTQYF TGTGCCAGCAGGATCACAGGGTTGGATACGCAGTATTTT
12 NA NA TRBJ2-7 TRBV7-8 CASSSSPHEQYF TGTGCCAGCAGCTCCTCCCCCCACGAGCAGTACTTC
14 NA NA TRBJ2-3 TRBV2 CASSGLGGGDTQYF TGTGCCAGCAGTGGACTAGGGGGCGGGGATACGCAGTATTTT
15 TRBD2 NA TRBJ2-3 TRBV28 CASSLSGRGADTQYF TGTGCCAGCAGTTTATCAGGGAGGGGTGCAGATACGCAGTATTTT
16 TRBD1 few TRBJ1-5 TRBV29-1 CSVGGTGLLSNQPQHF TGCAGCGTTGGGGGGACAGGGCTCTTGAGCAATCAGCCCCAGCATTTT
14 NA once TRBJ2-5 TRBV5-6 CASSLLTDQETQYF TGTGCCAGCAGCTTGCTGACAGACCAAGAGACCCAGTACTTC
12 NA NA TRBJ1-2 TRBV7-2 CASSFSAYGYTF TGTGCCAGCAGCTTCAGTGCCTATGGCTACACCTTC
11 NA NA TRBJ1-3 TRBV2 CASMAGNTIYF TGTGCCAGCATGGCCGGAAACACCATATATTTT
13 NA few TRBJ1-6 TRBV25-1 CASSLNFNSPLHF TGTGCCAGCAGTCTAAACTTTAATTCACCCCTCCACTTT
13 NA once TRBJ1-2 TRBV29-1 CSVTGRLNYGYTF TGCAGCGTAACCGGACGGCTAAACTATGGCTACACCTTC
13 NA NA TRBJ2-7 TRBV29-1 CSAEGQGGYEQYF TGCAGCGCCGAGGGCCAGGGGGGCTACGAGCAGTACTTC
15 NA NA TRBJ1-5 TRBV28 CASSLGTMLDQPQHF TGTGCCAGCAGTTTAGGGACAATGTTGGACCAGCCCCAGCATTTT
15 NA NA TRBJ1-6 TRBV7-8 CASSTETAINSPLHF TGTGCCAGCAGCACGGAGACTGCAATTAATTCACCCCTCCACTTT
16 TRBD1 NA TRBJ2-3 TRBV5-1 CASSLGTGKRTDTQYF TGCGCCAGCAGCTTGGGGACAGGGAAACGCACAGATACGCAGTATTTT
13 NA NA TRBJ2-1 TRBV30 CAWKGGTYNEQFF TGTGCCTGGAAAGGCGGGACCTACAATGAGCAGTTCTTC
12 TRBD1 few TRBJ1-1 TRBV5-6 CASSSRQGRAFF TGTGCCAGCAGCTCACGACAGGGGAGGGCTTTCTTT
16 NA NA TRBJ1-5 TRBV5-6 CASSLRGLGVNQPQHF TGTGCCAGCAGCTTGAGAGGACTAGGGGTCAATCAGCCCCAGCATTTT
14 NA NA TRBJ2-1 TRBV4-2 CASSKRGGGNEQFF TGTGCCAGCAGCAAAAGAGGTGGAGGGAATGAGCAGTTCTTC
16 NA NA TRBJ2-5 TRBV5-1 CASSLDPGSILETQYF TGCGCCAGCAGCCTGGATCCCGGCTCGATATTGGAGACCCAGTACTTC
14 TRBD2 NA TRBJ2-2 TRBV7-2 CANRGLANTGELFF TGTGCCAACCGGGGACTAGCGAACACCGGGGAGCTGTTTTTT
15 TRBD2 NA TRBJ2-3 TRBV30 CAYSRTSGSTDTQYF TGTGCCTACAGTCGGACTAGCGGTAGCACAGATACGCAGTATTTT
14 NA once TRBJ2-3 TRBV29-1 CSASGSGDTDTQYF TGCAGCGCCAGTGGATCAGGGGACACAGATACGCAGTATTTT
13 NA NA TRBJ2-5 TRBV5-1 CASRSGQVETQYF TGCGCCAGCAGGTCGGGCCAGGTAGAGACCCAGTACTTC
12 NA NA TRBJ1-1 TRBV18 CASSPRSSEAFF TGTGCCAGCTCACCACGTTCGTCAGAAGCTTTCTTT
15 NA NA TRBJ1-2 TRBV4-1 CASSQGTESAYGYTF TGCGCCAGCAGCCAAGGGACAGAATCAGCTTATGGCTACACCTTC
13 NA few TRBJ1-5 TRBV29-1 CSVGENSNQPQHF TGCAGCGTTGGCGAAAATAGCAATCAGCCCCAGCATTTT
14 NA NA TRBJ1-6 TRBV5-4 CASSRTGDNSPLHF TGTGCCAGCAGCCGCACCGGCGATAATTCACCCCTCCACTTT
14 NA NA TRBJ2-2 TRBV2 CASRSGQNTGELFF TGTGCCAGCAGGTCGGGACAGAACACCGGGGAGCTGTTTTTT
14 NA few TRBJ1-1 TRBV27 CASLPGPANTEAFF TGTGCCTCGTTACCGGGGCCCGCGAACACTGAAGCTTTCTTT
12 NA NA TRBJ1-3 TRBV25-1 CASVGNGNTIYF TGTGCCAGCGTAGGGAATGGAAACACCATATATTTT
17 TRBD2 NA TRBJ2-5 TRBV5-1 CASSSGLAGATQETQYF TGCGCCAGCAGCTCGGGACTAGCGGGGGCAACTCAAGAGACCCAGTACTTC
11 NA few TRBJ1-1 TRBV6-5 CASTGNTEAFF TGTGCCAGCACAGGGAACACTGAAGCTTTCTTT
15 TRBD1 NA TRBJ2-7 TRBV18 CASSFARDRSYEQYF TGTGCCAGCTCGTTTGCCCGGGACAGGTCCTACGAGCAGTACTTC
15 NA NA TRBJ1-3 TRBV30 CAWSVMGATGNTIYF TGTGCCTGGAGTGTTATGGGGGCAACTGGAAACACCATATATTTT
14 NA NA TRBJ2-5 TRBV13 CASSSSGGLETQYF TGTGCCAGCAGCTCCTCGGGCGGGTTGGAGACCCAGTACTTC
14 NA NA TRBJ1-1 TRBV29-1 CSVEGWSGAREAFF TGCAGCGTTGAGGGCTGGTCAGGGGCGCGGGAAGCTTTCTTT